The 19 T cell receptor beta chains below all came from one sample that was sequenced in a study of OX40 agonist ivuxolimab in advanced cancers. Using immunoSEQ multiplex PCR, the repertoire was profiled, and TCRdb retains in-frame clones only, with some absent. This table has 70,000 or so clones, about four fifths appearing once. The specimen was CD4+ or CD8+ T cells sorted from blood, collected in a trial of the OX40 agonist ivuxolimab. All receptors come from an adult with an advanced solid tumor such as melanoma, head and neck, liver or kidney cancer.

The chain employs TRBV6-5 and TRBJ1-6, with D possibly matching TRBD1 (5 bases). Between the trimmed V and J ends, which lost 2 bases and 10 bases, there was a span of 18 bases. This CDR3 is 16 amino acids long. Germline assignment: CDR1 MNHEY and CDR2 SVGAGI. The CDR3 spells CASSYGPQGFWSPLHF. For the CDR3, the DNA is TGTGCCAGCAGTTACGGGCCCCAGGGATTCTGGTCACCCCTCCACTTT.

This rearrangement joins TRBV5-1 to TRBJ1-3; 7 bases are shared with TRBD1. The ends lost 0 bases at V and 7 bases at J; junction bases unmatched: 4. The CDR3 has 14 amino acids. CDR1 is SGHRS, CDR2 YFSETQ, per germline. As DNA, the CDR3 is TGCGCCAGCAGCTTGGGACAGGGCTTGAACACCATATATTTT. Its protein product is CASSLGQGLNTIYF.

The chain recombines TRBV2 with TRBJ1-5, with a possible D match to TRBD1 (5 bases). The CDR3 covers 12 residues. In germline, CDR1 is SNHLY, CDR2 FYNNEI. The ends were cut back, 8 bases at V and 2 bases at J, with 7 bases in the middle. As DNA, the CDR3 is TGTGCCAGCCGGGGGGGCAATCAGCCCCAGCATTTT. Protein product: CASRGGNQPQHF.

The V call is TRBV7-7, the J call TRBJ2-2, with a tentative D call TRBD1 (5 bases). The CDR3 spans 17 residues. Germline CDR1 reads SSHAT; CDR2 reads FNYEAQ (reference sequence). Trimming shortened V by 5 bases and J by 0 bases, and 16 bases separated the two germline ends. The CDR3 nucleotides read TGTGCCAGCAGCAGAGAGCAGGGCCGAACGAACACCGGGGAGCTGTTTTTT. Translated: CASSREQGRTNTGELFF.

This clone has a handful of counts. This chain connects TRBV2 to TRBJ1-1, with 8 bases that match TRBD1. The V gene end was trimmed by 8 bases and the J gene end by 0 bases; junction bases not matched to a gene: 5. Germline CDR1 is SNHLY and CDR2 is FYNNEI. The CDR3 is 14 residues long. CDR3 DNA sequence: TGTGCCAGCGCCCGACAGGGGCTGAACACTGAAGCTTTCTTT. Translation: CASARQGLNTEAFF.

V usage is TRBV18 and J usage is TRBJ2-2; D could derive from TRBD1 or TRBD2 (5 bases each). The V end was cut by 1 base, the J end by 0 bases, with 12 bases between. This CDR3 comprises 17 residues. Germline V CDR1 and CDR2: KGHSH, LQKENI. The CDR3 DNA follows: TGTGCCAGCTCACCACGAGGGGCTGGTGCGAACACCGGGGAGCTGTTTTTT. It specifies CASSPRGAGANTGELFF.

The chain employs TRBV2 and TRBJ1-5; no definite D call. The ends were cut back, 1 base at V and 7 bases at J, with 14 bases in the middle. CDR3 size: 15 residues. Germline V CDR1 and CDR2: SNHLY, FYNNEI. CDR3 coding DNA: TGTGCCAGCAGTGAAGTGTCGGCAGTAGGACAGCCCCAGCATTTT. It translates to CASSEVSAVGQPQHF.

The V and J genes are TRBV19 and TRBJ1-1; 7 nucleotides align to TRBD1. The CDR3 extends over 16 amino acids. In germline, CDR1 is LNHDA, CDR2 SQIVND (reference sequence). J gave up 7 bases and V 5 bases, and 16 bases lay outside the gene matches. Here the CDR3 reads CASSHRSGQRTIEAFF. As DNA, the CDR3 is TGTGCCAGTAGTCACCGATCGGGACAGAGGACGATTGAAGCTTTCTTT.

The CDR3 is CASSSLRQGYGYGYTF. The CDR3 region has the DNA TGTGCCAGCAGTTCCCTCCGACAGGGGTACGGCTATGGCTACACCTTC. V usage is TRBV2 and J usage is TRBJ1-2, with TRBD1 matching over 8 bases. V was clipped by 5 bases and J by 4 bases; unmatched bases: 12. Looked up from germline, CDR1 is SNHLY and CDR2 is FYNNEI. This CDR3 contains 16 residues.

The rearrangement links TRBV9 to TRBJ1-4; no clear D. The CDR3 extends over 17 amino acids. Germline CDR1 SGDLS, CDR2 YYNGEE. Trimming cost V 0 bases and J 0 bases, with 12 bases left between them. CDR3 in amino acids: CASSVGLRGATNEKLFF. The DNA for the CDR3 is TGTGCCAGCAGCGTAGGTCTACGCGGGGCAACTAATGAAAAACTGTTTTTT.

The CDR3 DNA reads TGTGCCAGCAGTCCGGGGGGTTCTGGGGCCAACGTCCTGACTTTC. It translates to CASSPGGSGANVLTF. The rearrangement uses TRBV28 and TRBJ2-6; TRBD2 aligns across 7 bases. This CDR3 spans 15 amino acids. Trimming took 5 bases from V and 1 from J; bases not matched to a gene: 2. Germline V gene lookup returns CDR1 MDHEN and CDR2 SYDVKM.

The V and J genes are TRBV15 and TRBJ2-5, with 9 bases lining up with TRBD2. Trimming cost V 0 bases and J 3 bases; bases outside gene matches: 8. This CDR3 has 17 amino acids. The germline V gene has CDR1 LNHNV and CDR2 YYDKDF (reference sequence). CDR3 in amino acids: CATSRDLLSGGEETQYF. The CDR3 region has the DNA TGTGCCACCAGCAGAGATCTCCTTAGCGGGGGTGAAGAGACCCAGTACTTC.

CDR3 region: CASKYGGARETQYF. The CDR3 region has the DNA TGTGCCAGCAAATACGGGGGGGCGCGGGAAACCCAGTACTTC. The genes are TRBV7-2 and TRBJ2-5; 8 nucleotides align to TRBD2. Germline V lookup: CDR1 SGHTA, CDR2 FQGNSA. V lost 7 bases, J lost 8 bases, and 12 bases stayed unmatched. The CDR3 totals 14 residues.

The V call is TRBV5-1, the J call TRBJ2-7, with D uncertain. The germline gives CDR1 SGHRS, CDR2 YFSETQ. The CDR3 runs to 14 residues. Trimming stripped 1 base from V and 1 base from J, with 9 bases between. In DNA, the CDR3 is TGCGCCAGCAGCTTGCAAGTGGAATCCTACGAGCAGTACTTC. Protein: CASSLQVESYEQYF.

A remark on this clone: One junction end disagrees with the germline gene, perhaps due to a read error. The V gene is TRBV29-1, the J gene TRBJ2-1; D might be TRBD2 (5 bases). The CDR3 has 11 residues. From germline, CDR1 is SQVTM and CDR2 ANQGSEA. CDR3 nucleotides: TGCAGCGTTGAACGGGAACCACATTCAATCTTC. This translates into CSVEREPHSIF.

The chain has TRBV15 and TRBJ2-2; 9 positions agree with TRBD1. The V gene's germline CDR1 is LNHNV and CDR2 YYDKDF (reference sequence). The CDR3 is made up of 17 amino acids. V was pared by 0 bases and J by 1 base, with 3 bases of the junction left unmatched. The CDR3, as DNA: TGTGCCACCAGCAGAGACTCGGGACAGGGGAACACCGGGGAGCTGTTTTTT. It translates to CATSRDSGQGNTGELFF.

The V gene is TRBV11-2, the J gene TRBJ1-2; 7 bases fit TRBD1. The CDR3 runs 15 residues. V was pared by 4 bases and J by 4 bases, with 9 bases of the junction left unmatched. Germline CDR1 is SGHAT and CDR2 is FQNNGV. The CDR3 DNA follows: TGTGCCAGCAGCTCTCGACAGGGAGGAATCTATGGCTACACCTTC. It is translated as CASSSRQGGIYGYTF.

The chain uses TRBV29-1 and TRBJ2-7; no reliable D call. This CDR3 spans 12 amino acids. Germline V gene lookup returns CDR1 SQVTM and CDR2 ANQGSEA. V lost 7 bases, J lost 0 bases, and 10 bases lay in between. CDR3 nucleotide sequence: TGCAGCGCCACTATAAGCTCCTACGAGCAGTACTTC. Translation: CSATISSYEQYF.

This clone was counted ten times or more. The genes are TRBV2 and TRBJ1-4; D ambiguous. V was cut by 3 bases and J by 7 bases, with 9 bases left in between. Germline values: CDR1 SNHLY, CDR2 FYNNEI. This CDR3 is 13 amino acids long. The DNA of the CDR3 is TGTGCCAGCAGTGAGGGATTTCCTGAAAAACTGTTTTTT. Amino acid sequence: CASSEGFPEKLFF.